This entry concerns a single T cell receptor (beta chain). No antigen is known for it. The source of the sample is a study of shared clonotypes between healthy human individuals. At the level of the study: With ages of 18 to 49, the donors were a couple of women and a few men. The study's findings and limits: Naive subsets usually exceeded memory subsets in estimated richness.

Sequenced by immunoSEQ multiplex PCR; TCRdb stores in-frame clones only, minus some. This sample has over 2 million clones, with 92% found just once. The donor cohort consisted entirely of Caucasian adults residing in Nashville, Tennessee. The sample comprised naive CD4+ T cells from PBMCs. Sample subset: CD45RA+ positively selected. The receptor's source is a man aged 18 to 29 in good health. Some clones in this sample may be carry-over from other donors' samples.

CDR3 protein: CASSPQTAGGSLGTDTQYF. The CDR3 nucleotides read TGTGCCAGCAGCCCCCAGACAGCGGGAGGTTCCCTAGGCACAGATACGCAGTATTTT. The V and J genes are TRBV9 and TRBJ2-3; TRBD2 matches 9 bases. CDR1 is SGDLS and CDR2 is YYNGEE in the germline V gene. The CDR3 is 19 residues long. J gave up 1 base and V 4 bases, and 16 bases lay outside the gene matches. Drawing the rest from reference TRBV9 and TRBJ2-3, the complete variable domain is DSGVTQTPKHLITATGQRVTLRCSPRSGDLSVYWYQQSLDQGLQFLIQYYNGEERAKGNILERFSAQQFPDLHSELNLSSLELGDSALYFCASSPQTAGGSLGTDTQYFGPGTRLTVL.